The 27 T cell receptor beta chains reported below all come from one sample, sequenced in a study of blood T cells in healthy people across ages. Primers used in a second PCR of roughly 6 to 12 cycles were a sample-barcoded 5' primer and a J-beta primer mix. In TCRdb, the 5' RACE reads were re-called with MiXCR into one record per CDR3 protein. The sample has roughly 700,000 distinct CDR3 sequences, about 52% seen once. Sequencing was carried out using blood. Every receptor here comes from a woman aged 55-70 years in good health.

The table lists this clonotype with many counts. The CDR3 protein is CASSEGLAGTYEQYF. CDR3 nucleotide sequence: TGTGCCAGCAGTGAAGGACTAGCGGGAACCTACGAGCAGTACTTC. The chain joins TRBV6-1 to TRBJ2-7; TRBD2 matches 11 bases. J lost 2 bases, V lost 1 base, and 1 base had no gene match. This CDR3 region has 15 residues. The V gene's germline CDR1 is MNHNS and CDR2 SASEGT.

V is TRBV30 and J is TRBJ2-7, with 9 bases aligning to TRBD1. The CDR3 spans 13 residues. The V and J ends lost 5 bases and 0 bases, in that order; junction bases with no gene match: 2. Germline-derived CDR1 and CDR2 are GTSNPN and SVGIG (reference sequence). The CDR3 DNA reads as TGTGCCTGGGGACAGGGGAGCTCCTACGAGCAGTACTTC. It encodes CAWGQGSSYEQYF.

The chain has TRBV20-1 and TRBJ2-7, with 10 bases lining up with TRBD2. The ends lost 6 bases at V and 2 bases at J; junction bases unmatched: 16. Per germline, CDR1 DFQATT and CDR2 SNEGSKA (reference sequence). The CDR3 is 17 amino acids. CDR3 in amino acids: CSARPRTSGLLTYEQYF. The CDR3 DNA is TGCAGTGCCAGGCCGCGGACTAGCGGTCTACTCACCTACGAGCAGTACTTC.

V is TRBV6-1 and J is TRBJ2-7; a possible D gene is TRBD1 (5 bases). The V gene lost 9 bases and the J gene lost 4 bases, with 22 bases spanning the gap. Germline V gene data show CDR1 as MNHNS and CDR2 as SASEGT. This CDR3 is 15 amino acids long. This CDR3 reads CASPRSRERNYEQYF. CDR3 bases: TGTGCCAGTCCTAGGTCCAGGGAACGGAATTACGAGCAGTACTTC.

This rearrangement joins TRBV24-1 to TRBJ2-5, with 7 bases matching TRBD1. The length of the CDR3 is 14 residues. CDR1 and CDR2 from the germline V gene are KGHDR and SFDVKD. After removal of 6 bases from V and 11 bases from J, the junction contained 14 bases not matched to a gene. The CDR3: CATSSTGIRNEQYF. The CDR3 DNA reads as TGTGCCACCAGTTCGACAGGGATTCGAAATGAGCAGTACTTC.

The chain has TRBV27 and TRBJ1-2, with D tentatively TRBD1 (5 bases). V was trimmed by 3 bases and J by 8 bases, leaving 13 bases between them. Germline CDR1 is MNHEY and CDR2 is SMNVEV (reference sequence). The CDR3 length is 13 residues. In DNA, the CDR3 is TGTGCCAGCAGTTTCCCGGGACTCCTCGGCTACACCTTC. It yields the protein CASSFPGLLGYTF.

V gene TRBV4-3 combines with J gene TRBJ2-1, with D tentatively TRBD2 (6 bases). Trimming pared 4 bases from V and 6 bases from J, leaving 13 bases between. Germline assignment: CDR1 LGHNA and CDR2 YSLEER. CDR3 length: 14 amino acids. CDR3 amino acids: CASSRITSTNEQFF. The DNA of the CDR3 is TGCGCCAGCAGCCGAATTACTAGCACCAATGAGCAGTTCTTC.

The chain recombines TRBV7-2 with TRBJ2-3; the match to TRBD1 covers 11 bases. Trimming cost V 5 bases and J 3 bases; bases outside gene matches: 4. Germline CDR1 SGHTA, CDR2 FQGNSA. The CDR3 is made up of 15 amino acids. Written as DNA, the CDR3 is TGTGCCAGCAGCCGCGGGACAGGGGGAACAGATACGCAGTATTTT. Residues: CASSRGTGGTDTQYF.

The chain links TRBV7-9 to TRBJ2-7; 9 bases align to TRBD2. The germline V gene encodes CDR1 SEHNR and CDR2 FQNEAQ (reference sequence). V gave up 4 bases and J gave up 2 bases; unmatched junction bases: 6. CDR3 length equals 15 residues. CDR3 region: CASSSGLASTYEQYF. Here the CDR3 DNA reads TGTGCCAGCAGCTCAGGACTAGCGTCCACCTACGAGCAGTACTTC. Full variable domain (rest looked up from reference TRBV7-9 and TRBJ2-7): DTGVSQNPRHKITKRGQNVTFRCDPISEHNRLYWYRQTLGQGPEFLTYFQNEAQLEKSRLLSDRFSAERPKGSFSTLEIQRTEQGDSAMYLCASSSGLASTYEQYFGPGTRLTVT.

The CDR3 nucleotides are TGCAGCTCCGAGGGGCAGAAACGCAATGAGCAGTTCTTC. The encoded protein is CSSEGQKRNEQFF. The chain carries TRBV29-1 and TRBJ2-1, with D perhaps TRBD1 or TRBD2 (5 bases each). The CDR3 consists of 13 residues. The germline V and J ends were trimmed by 8 bases and 6 bases, with 17 bases remaining between them. Germline assignment: CDR1 SQVTM and CDR2 ANQGSEA.

The chain recombines TRBV12-3 or TRBV12-4 with TRBJ2-3; TRBD2 matches 9 bases. The junction had 5 bases not matched to a gene; V was cut back by 7 bases and J by 6 bases. There are 13 residues in the CDR3. DNA for the CDR3: TGTGCCAGCAAACCTAGCGGGAAGGATACGCAGTATTTT. Amino acids: CASKPSGKDTQYF.

The chain recombines TRBV20-1 with TRBJ2-1; TRBD2 matches at 9 bases. The V gene's germline CDR1 is DFQATT and CDR2 SNEGSKA (reference sequence). With 4 bases clipped from V and 3 bases from J, the junction kept 13 bases outside the gene matches. The CDR3 covers 17 residues. The DNA for the CDR3 is TGCAGTGCTAAGGGGGTGTTGGCTAGCGGGGACTACAATGAGCAGTTCTTC. It encodes CSAKGVLASGDYNEQFF.

The chain joins TRBV5-1 to TRBJ2-4; no definite D call. Germline V gene lookup returns CDR1 SGHRS and CDR2 YFSETQ. The CDR3 contains 16 residues. Deletions cut 4 bases from V and 0 bases from J, with 14 bases between. The CDR3 loop is CASSPGFDLAKNIQYF. The CDR3 DNA is TGCGCCAGCAGCCCCGGTTTCGATCTAGCCAAAAACATTCAGTACTTC.

This clonotype was found a few times. The chain has TRBV29-1 and TRBJ2-1; possible D gene TRBD1, 6 bases. The tail of the sequence fits TRBJ2-7 better, so the J call may be wrong. Germline CDR1 SQVTM, CDR2 ANQGSEA. The CDR3 contains 15 residues. The CDR3 sequence is CSVEGHRSSYNEQYF. The CDR3 coding sequence is TGCAGCGTAGAGGGACACCGCAGCTCCTACAATGAGCAGTACTTC.

This chain connects TRBV9 to TRBJ2-2; D may be TRBD2 (6 bases). The germline V and J ends were trimmed by 4 bases and 4 bases, with 14 bases remaining between them. Germline V gives CDR1 SGDLS, CDR2 YYNGEE. The CDR3 is made up of 15 amino acids. CDR3 in DNA: TGTGCCAGCAGCCCAGCGGGCGCTAGCACCGGGGAGCTGTTTTTT. This translates into CASSPAGASTGELFF.

The chain uses TRBV4-1 and TRBJ2-5, with D uncertain. Between the trimmed V and J ends, which lost 8 bases and 1 base, there was a span of 14 bases. CDR1 and CDR2 (germline): MGHRA, YSYEKL. The CDR3 totals 14 residues. CDR3: CASAREPGQETQYF. In DNA, the CDR3 is TGCGCCAGCGCTAGGGAACCGGGCCAAGAGACCCAGTACTTC.

The chain is built from TRBV20-1 and TRBJ1-1, with D uncertain. This CDR3 has 13 residues. CDR1 is DFQATT, CDR2 SNEGSKA, per germline (reference sequence). The V end was cut by 5 bases, the J end by 3 bases, with 13 bases between. The DNA of the CDR3 is TGCAGTGCTGGGAATATTCGTGACACTGAAGCTTTCTTT. Translation gives CSAGNIRDTEAFF.

A note on this clonotype: This sequence may be a read error, since a much larger clone differs from it by one base. The chain couples TRBV20-1 to TRBJ2-3; TRBD2 agrees at 12 bases. V was clipped by 6 bases and J by 0 bases; unmatched bases: 10. Germline CDR1 and CDR2: DFQATT and SNEGSKA (reference sequence). The CDR3 runs 17 residues. The chain's CDR3 is CSARLAGVSLSTDTQYF. In nucleotides, the CDR3 is TGCAGTGCGAGACTAGCGGGAGTTTCACTTAGCACAGATACGCAGTATTTT.

The chain couples TRBV28 to TRBJ2-7; 8 bases are shared with TRBD2. V gave up 5 bases and J gave up 4 bases; unmatched junction bases: 7. This CDR3 has 14 residues. The germline V gene encodes CDR1 MDHEN and CDR2 SYDVKM. CDR3 in amino acids: CASSDGTRLYEQYF. The CDR3 region has the DNA TGTGCCAGCAGTGATGGGACTAGGCTTTACGAGCAGTACTTC.

CDR3 nucleotides: TGTGCCAGCTCACCGGTCGGACAAGGATCCTACGAGCAGTACTTC. Translating gives CASSPVGQGSYEQYF. This chain uses TRBV18 with TRBJ2-7; a possible D gene is TRBD1 (5 bases). Germline V gives CDR1 KGHSH, CDR2 LQKENI. V lost 3 bases and J lost 1, with 13 bases in between. CDR3 length equals 15 residues.

This clonotype has at least ten counts. The rearrangement uses TRBV29-1 and TRBJ2-1; no clear D. CDR3 size: 12 residues. The V end was cut by 4 bases, the J end by 4 bases, with 8 bases between. Germline values: CDR1 SQVTM, CDR2 ANQGSEA. CDR3 protein: CSVGSVYNEQFF. As DNA, the CDR3 is TGCAGCGTTGGTTCGGTTTACAATGAGCAGTTCTTC.

The V and J genes are TRBV20-1 and TRBJ1-1; D is possibly TRBD1 (6 bases). The CDR3 sequence is 13 residues long. Germline V gene lookup returns CDR1 DFQATT and CDR2 SNEGSKA (reference sequence). V gave up 0 bases and J gave up 6 bases, with 11 bases separating them. The CDR3 protein is CSARDTRGSEAFF. The CDR3 DNA is TGCAGTGCTAGAGATACCAGGGGTTCTGAAGCTTTCTTT.

As concerns this clonotype: A junction boundary mismatches the germline segment, possibly from a read error. The J gene is TRBJ2-1, the V gene TRBV20-1, with 11 bases that match TRBD2. The CDR3 is 15 amino acids. CDR1 DFQATT and CDR2 SNEGSKA come from the germline V gene (reference sequence). CDR3: CSAGEEASGRNEQFF. The CDR3 bases are TGCAGTGCTGGAGAGGAGGCTAGCGGGAGGAACGAGCAGTTCTTC.

This clonotype was observed once. The chain uses TRBV6-2 or TRBV6-3 and TRBJ2-1; 7 bases agree with TRBD2. The CDR3 length is 13 residues. V was pared by 6 bases and J by 9 bases, with 8 bases of the junction left unmatched. Germline V lookup: CDR1 MNHEY, CDR2 SVGEGT. CDR3 sequence reads: CASRPTGGGEQFF. The DNA of the CDR3 is TGTGCCAGCAGGCCGACTGGGGGGGGTGAGCAGTTCTTC.

This clonotype occurred a few times. The V gene is TRBV7-2, the J gene TRBJ2-3, with 8 nucleotides matching TRBD1. Trimming took 5 bases from V and 6 from J; bases not matched to a gene: 4. Germline V gives CDR1 SGHTA, CDR2 FQGNSA. This CDR3 region has 13 residues. CDR3 protein: CASSQGTGDTQYF. In DNA, the CDR3 is TGTGCCAGCAGCCAGGGGACAGGCGATACGCAGTATTTT.

CDR3 region: CASSFRGAQETQYF. The CDR3 DNA follows: TGTGCCAGCAGTTTCCGGGGAGCACAAGAGACCCAGTACTTC. The V gene is TRBV28, the J gene TRBJ2-5; a weak D match, TRBD2 (5 bases). Germline CDR1 reads MDHEN; CDR2 reads SYDVKM. The V gene lost 3 bases and the J gene lost 2 bases, with 10 bases spanning the gap. This CDR3 is 14 amino acids long.

The J gene is TRBJ2-1, the V gene TRBV6-2 or TRBV6-3; the D is unclear. The V and J ends lost 6 bases and 0 bases respectively, with 12 bases between them. Germline V gene data show CDR1 as MNHEY and CDR2 as SVGEGT. The CDR3 has 15 residues. In DNA, the CDR3 is TGTGCCAGCAGCGCCTATACCCGCTCCTACAATGAGCAGTTCTTC. Its protein product is CASSAYTRSYNEQFF.